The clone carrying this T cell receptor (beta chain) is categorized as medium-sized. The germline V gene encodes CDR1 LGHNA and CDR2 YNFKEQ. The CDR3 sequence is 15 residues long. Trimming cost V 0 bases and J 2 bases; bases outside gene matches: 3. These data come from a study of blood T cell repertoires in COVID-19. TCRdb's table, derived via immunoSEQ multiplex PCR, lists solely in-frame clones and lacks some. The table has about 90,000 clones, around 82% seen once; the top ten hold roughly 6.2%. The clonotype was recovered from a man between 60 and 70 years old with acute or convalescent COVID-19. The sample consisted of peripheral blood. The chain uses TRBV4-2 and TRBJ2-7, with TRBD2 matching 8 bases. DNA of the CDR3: TGTGCCAGCAGCCAAGAGCTCGGGGGGGCCTACGAGCAGTACTTC. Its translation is CASSQELGGAYEQYF.